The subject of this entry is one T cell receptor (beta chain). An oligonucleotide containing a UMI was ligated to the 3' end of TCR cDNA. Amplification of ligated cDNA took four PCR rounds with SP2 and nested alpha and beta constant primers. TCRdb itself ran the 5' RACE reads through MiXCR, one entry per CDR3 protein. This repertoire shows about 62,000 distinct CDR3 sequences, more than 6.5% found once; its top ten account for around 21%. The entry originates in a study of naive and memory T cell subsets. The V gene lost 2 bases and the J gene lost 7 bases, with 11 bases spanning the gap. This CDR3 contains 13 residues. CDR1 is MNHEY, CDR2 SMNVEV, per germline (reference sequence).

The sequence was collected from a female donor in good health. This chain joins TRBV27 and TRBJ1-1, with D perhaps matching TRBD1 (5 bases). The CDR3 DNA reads TGTGCCAGCAGTTTAGTTGCAGGGAGTGAAGCTTTCTTT. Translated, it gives CASSLVAGSEAFF.